The 14 T cell receptor beta chains listed next were all sequenced from one sample in a study of graft-versus-host responses after intestinal transplantation. Profiling relied on immunoSEQ multiplex PCR, and the TCRdb table lists in-frame clones only, not all of them. The sample yields roughly 110,000 clones, 87% seen once. No antigens are known for them. The sequencing here drew on unstimulated CD4+ T cells sorted from spleen or lymph node cells, taken before transplant. Receptor source: a human donor who was the organ donor for an intestinal transplant.

The genes are TRBV2 and TRBJ2-3; tentatively, D is TRBD1 or TRBD2 (5 bases each). V lost 4 bases and J 6 bases, leaving 5 bases between the germline ends. The V gene's germline CDR1 is SNHLY and CDR2 FYNNEI. The CDR3 extends over 11 amino acids. CDR3: CASSGDDTQYF. The DNA for the CDR3 is TGTGCCAGCAGTGGGGACGATACGCAGTATTTT. Complete variable domain (other parts from reference TRBV2 and TRBJ2-3): EPEVTQTPSHQVTQMGQEVILRCVPISNHLYFYWYRQILGQKVEFLVSFYNNEISEKSEIFDDQFSVERPDGSNFTLKIRSTKLEDSAMYFCASSGDDTQYFGPGTRLTVL.

The chain is built from TRBV5-1 and TRBJ1-3; D is unclear. V was clipped by 2 bases and J by 4 bases, with 22 bases between them. This CDR3 spans 18 amino acids. Germline V lookup: CDR1 SGHRS, CDR2 YFSETQ. CDR3 sequence reads: CASSLRTAIIAEGNTIYF. The DNA of the CDR3 is TGCGCCAGCAGCTTAAGAACGGCAATCATCGCCGAAGGAAACACCATATATTTT. Full variable domain (missing parts from reference TRBV5-1 and TRBJ1-3): KAGVTQTPRYLIKTRGQQVTLSCSPISGHRSVSWYQQTPGQGLQFLFEYFSETQRNKGNFPGRFSGRQFSNSRSEMNVSTLELGDSALYLCASSLRTAIIAEGNTIYFGEGSWLTVV.

This clone was counted a single time. J is TRBJ1-5 and V is TRBV5-6, with a possible D match to TRBD1 (5 bases). The V end lost 4 bases, the J end lost 5 bases, and 13 bases lay between the germline ends. The germline CDR1 and CDR2 sequences are SGHDT and YYEEEE. The CDR3 totals 14 residues. The CDR3 here is CASSGGAGDQPQHF. Here the CDR3 DNA reads TGTGCCAGCAGCGGAGGGGCAGGTGATCAGCCCCAGCATTTT.

The rearrangement uses TRBV29-1 and TRBJ1-3, with 7 bases lining up with TRBD1. With V trimmed by 6 bases and J by 0 bases, 8 bases remained unmatched. The V gene's germline CDR1 is SQVTM and CDR2 ANQGSEA. The CDR3 length is 15 residues. CDR3 in amino acids: CSVSGTADSGNTIYF. Here the CDR3 DNA reads TGCAGCGTGTCCGGGACAGCGGACTCTGGAAACACCATATATTTT.

The chain is built from TRBV19 and TRBJ1-2; possibly TRBD1 for D (5 bases). Trimming took off 4 bases at V and 3 bases at J, with 15 bases between the two ends. CDR1 is LNHDA, CDR2 SQIVND, per germline (reference sequence). The CDR3 length is 15 residues. The chain's CDR3 is CASSTQRRGDYGYTF. The CDR3 DNA reads as TGTGCCAGTAGTACTCAAAGGAGGGGCGACTATGGCTACACCTTC.

This clone was found once. V and J are TRBV6-6 and TRBJ1-6; D gene ambiguous. CDR3 length equals 12 residues. CDR1 MNHNY and CDR2 SVGAGI come from the germline V gene (reference sequence). Deletions cut 6 bases from V and 11 bases from J, with 11 bases between. CDR3 nucleotides: TGTGCCAGCAGCTACCTAAGGACACCCCTCCACTTT. Translated: CASSYLRTPLHF.

The V and J genes are TRBV10-2 and TRBJ2-1; 8 positions agree with TRBD2. The CDR3 totals 12 residues. With V trimmed by 7 bases and J by 5 bases, 1 base remained unmatched. CDR1 WSHSY and CDR2 SAAADI come from the germline V gene. The CDR3: CASNGRDNEQFF. The CDR3 DNA sequence: TGCGCCAGCAACGGGAGGGACAATGAGCAGTTCTTC.

The chain carries TRBV5-1 and TRBJ2-5; TRBD2 matches 11 bases. The CDR3 loop spans 18 amino acids. Germline V CDR1 and CDR2: SGHRS, YFSETQ. Trimming removed 0 bases from V and 4 bases from J; junction bases left unmatched: 11. The CDR3 nucleotides are TGCGCCAGCAGCTTGGTTCCTAGCGGGGGGACCAGGGCAGAGACCCAGTACTTC. Translating it yields CASSLVPSGGTRAETQYF.

The DNA for the CDR3 is TGTGCCAGCAGCCGGACAGGGGACTATGGCTACACCTTC. Amino acid sequence: CASSRTGDYGYTF. The chain joins TRBV6-1 to TRBJ1-2, with 9 bases aligning to TRBD1. J gave up 3 bases and V 6 bases, and 2 bases lay outside the gene matches. The CDR3 covers 13 residues. CDR1 and CDR2 from the germline V gene are MNHNS and SASEGT.

This rearrangement joins TRBV15 to TRBJ2-1, with a weak D call TRBD2 (6 bases). CDR1 LNHNV and CDR2 YYDKDF come from the germline V gene (reference sequence). This CDR3 has 16 residues. With 0 bases removed from V and 9 bases from J, the gap between germline ends came to 18 bases. The CDR3 loop is CATSREGGTPPPEQFF. The CDR3 DNA follows: TGTGCCACCAGCAGAGAGGGGGGAACGCCACCCCCTGAGCAGTTCTTC. The full variable domain, rest sourced from reference TRBV15 and TRBJ2-1, is DAMVIQNPRYQVTQFGKPVTLSCSQTLNHNVMYWYQQKSSQAPKLLFHYYDKDFNNEADTPDNFQSRRPNTSFCFLDIRSPGLGDTAMYLCATSREGGTPPPEQFFGPGTRLTVL.

The chain is built from TRBV7-2 and TRBJ1-5; no clear D gene. Trimming pared 2 bases from V and 0 bases from J, leaving 2 bases between. The CDR3 is 13 residues long. CDR1 is SGHTA and CDR2 is FQGNSA in the germline V gene. CDR3 in DNA: TGTGCCAGCAGCTTAAATAGCAATCAGCCCCAGCATTTT. Protein product: CASSLNSNQPQHF.

V is TRBV5-1 and J is TRBJ2-7; possible D gene TRBD2, 6 bases. Trimming took 3 bases from V and 3 from J, leaving 16 bases between them. CDR3 length: 15 residues. Per the germline V gene, CDR1 is SGHRS and CDR2 is YFSETQ. CDR3 in DNA: TGCGCCAGCAGCTCTGACGCGGGGTTTATCTACGAGCAGTACTTC. This translates into CASSSDAGFIYEQYF.

The chain joins TRBV5-1 to TRBJ2-5, with D possibly being TRBD1 (5 bases). Germline V gives CDR1 SGHRS, CDR2 YFSETQ. V was clipped by 0 bases and J by 5 bases, with 11 bases between them. This CDR3 is built from 14 residues. The CDR3 DNA reads TGCGCCAGCAGCTTGGGCAGGGAATGGGAGACCCAGTACTTC. Residues: CASSLGREWETQYF.

This chain connects TRBV9 to TRBJ2-5; TRBD2 is a possible D gene (5 bases). CDR1 and CDR2 from the germline V gene are SGDLS and YYNGEE. The CDR3 has 15 amino acids. The V and J ends lost 0 bases and 4 bases respectively, with 13 bases between them. The CDR3 loop is CASSVDTGKGETQYF. The CDR3 nucleotides are TGTGCCAGCAGCGTAGATACGGGAAAGGGAGAGACCCAGTACTTC.